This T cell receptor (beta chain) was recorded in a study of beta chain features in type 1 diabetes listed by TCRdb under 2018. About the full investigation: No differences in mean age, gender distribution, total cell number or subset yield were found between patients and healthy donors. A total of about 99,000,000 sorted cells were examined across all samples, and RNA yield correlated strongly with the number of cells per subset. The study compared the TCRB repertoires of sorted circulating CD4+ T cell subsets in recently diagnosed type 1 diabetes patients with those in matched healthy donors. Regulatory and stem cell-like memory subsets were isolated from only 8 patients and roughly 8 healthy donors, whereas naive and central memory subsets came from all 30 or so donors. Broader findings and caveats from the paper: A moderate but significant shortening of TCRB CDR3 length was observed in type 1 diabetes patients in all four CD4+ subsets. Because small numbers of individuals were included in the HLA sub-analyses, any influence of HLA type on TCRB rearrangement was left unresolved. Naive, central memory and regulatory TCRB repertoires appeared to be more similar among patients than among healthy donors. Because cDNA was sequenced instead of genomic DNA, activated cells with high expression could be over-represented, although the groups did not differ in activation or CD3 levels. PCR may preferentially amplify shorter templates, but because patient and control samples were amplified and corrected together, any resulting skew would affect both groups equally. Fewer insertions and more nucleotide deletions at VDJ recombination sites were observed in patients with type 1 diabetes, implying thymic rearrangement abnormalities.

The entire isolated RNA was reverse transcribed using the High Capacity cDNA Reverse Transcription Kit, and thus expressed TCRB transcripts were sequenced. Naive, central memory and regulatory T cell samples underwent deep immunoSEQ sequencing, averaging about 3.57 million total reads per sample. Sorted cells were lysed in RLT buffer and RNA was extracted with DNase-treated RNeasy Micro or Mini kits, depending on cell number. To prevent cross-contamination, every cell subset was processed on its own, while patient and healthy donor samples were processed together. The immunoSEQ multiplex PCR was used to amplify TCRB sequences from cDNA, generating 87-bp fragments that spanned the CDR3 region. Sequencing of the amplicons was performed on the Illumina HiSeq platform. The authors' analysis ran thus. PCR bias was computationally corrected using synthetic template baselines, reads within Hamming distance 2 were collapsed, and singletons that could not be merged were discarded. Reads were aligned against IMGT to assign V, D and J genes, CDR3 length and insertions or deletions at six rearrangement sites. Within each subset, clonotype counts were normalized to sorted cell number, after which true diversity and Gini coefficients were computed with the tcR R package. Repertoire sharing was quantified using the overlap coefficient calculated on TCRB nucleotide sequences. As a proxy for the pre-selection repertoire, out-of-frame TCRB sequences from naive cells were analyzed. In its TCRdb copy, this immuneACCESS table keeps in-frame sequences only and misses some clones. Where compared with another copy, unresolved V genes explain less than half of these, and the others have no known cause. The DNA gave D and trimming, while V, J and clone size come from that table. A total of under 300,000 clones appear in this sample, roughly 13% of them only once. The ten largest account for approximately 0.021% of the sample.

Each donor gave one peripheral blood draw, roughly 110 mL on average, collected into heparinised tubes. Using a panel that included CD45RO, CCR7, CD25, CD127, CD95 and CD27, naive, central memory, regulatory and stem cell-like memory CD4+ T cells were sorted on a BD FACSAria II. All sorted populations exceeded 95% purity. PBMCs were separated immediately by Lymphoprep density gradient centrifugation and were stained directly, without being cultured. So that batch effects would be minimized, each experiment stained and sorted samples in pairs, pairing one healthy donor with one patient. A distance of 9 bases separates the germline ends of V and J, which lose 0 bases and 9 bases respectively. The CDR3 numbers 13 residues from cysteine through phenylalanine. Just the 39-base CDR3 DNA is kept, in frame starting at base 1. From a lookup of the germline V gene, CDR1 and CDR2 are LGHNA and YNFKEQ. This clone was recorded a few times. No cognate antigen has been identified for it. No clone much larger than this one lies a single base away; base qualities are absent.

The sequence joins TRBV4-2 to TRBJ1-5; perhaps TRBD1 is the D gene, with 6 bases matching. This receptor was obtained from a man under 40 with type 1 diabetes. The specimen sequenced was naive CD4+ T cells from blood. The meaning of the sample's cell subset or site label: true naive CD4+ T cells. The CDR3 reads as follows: CASSQDPDRPQHF. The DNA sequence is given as TGTGCCAGCAGCCAAGATCCGGACAGGCCCCAGCATTTT.